Sequencing of this TCR beta chain was carried out in a study of tumor-infiltrating lymphocytes in localized non-small cell lung cancer. Across the study: The cohort mixed smokers and never-smokers, several histologies, and some post-neoadjuvant-chemotherapy samples. Each patient gave resected tumor and non-adjacent uninvolved lung tissue. Study-level results: No T-cell fraction difference was seen between IM1 and IM2 tumors. Each assay used a separate piece of the same tissue.

Assay used: immunoSEQ multiplex PCR; TCRdb lists only in-frame clones, some missing. In the table there are thousands of clones, around 77% of which are singletons. Regarding this clone: Antigen unknown.

Germline V CDR1 and CDR2: SGDLS, YYNGEE. The CDR3 is 15 residues long. V lost 4 bases to trimming and J lost 1 base, with 11 bases between them. The sequenced sample was uninvolved lung tissue not adjacent to the tumor. The TCR comes from a human donor with non-small cell lung cancer. The chain couples TRBV9 to TRBJ2-2; D may be TRBD2 (5 bases). CDR3 in DNA: TGTGCCAGCAGCCCCACGGCGGGGAACACCGGGGAGCTGTTTTTT. Translation: CASSPTAGNTGELFF.